Listed below are T cell receptor beta chains from one sample, sequenced in a study of blood T cell repertoires in COVID-19. Produced via immunoSEQ multiplex PCR; TCRdb's table is partial and in-frame only. Counted here are around 280,000 clones, around 90% occurring once; the ten biggest clones make up roughly 6.2%. Sequenced sample: PBMCs or T cells enriched from blood (not recorded which). The source is a woman in her thirties or forties who had recovered from COVID-19. The CDR3 runs from the conserved cysteine through the conserved F or W. Each record gives: V gene, J gene, D gene, clone size, CDR3 DNA, CDR3 protein. A D gene is named only where the DNA matches it firmly. Part of the rows lack a size; the others show once, few, many or a class for expanded clones.

V: TRBV30; J: TRBJ2-5; D: TRBD1; size: NA; DNA: TGTGCCTGGAGTTTGGGGACAGAAGAGACCCAGTACTTC; CDR3: CAWSLGTEETQYF
V: TRBV3-1/TRBV3-2; J: TRBJ1-2; D: TRBD1; size: NA; DNA: TGTGCCAGCAGCCCCTATCGACAGGGGGGGAATGGCTACACCTTC; CDR3: CASSPYRQGGNGYTF
V: TRBV4-1; J: TRBJ1-5; D: NA; size: few; DNA: TGCGCCAGCAGCCAAGATCTTAGGAGTCTCACGCCCCAGCATTTT; CDR3: CASSQDLRSLTPQHF
V: TRBV12-3/TRBV12-4; J: TRBJ1-1; D: NA; size: NA; DNA: TGTGCCAGCAGTTTTTTGGGAGAAAAAGCTTTCTTT; CDR3: CASSFLGEKAFF
V: TRBV12-3/TRBV12-4; J: TRBJ1-2; D: NA; size: NA; DNA: TGTGCCAGCAGTTTCGGGTACGGCTACACCTTC; CDR3: CASSFGYGYTF
V: TRBV18; J: TRBJ1-2; D: NA; size: NA; DNA: TGTGCCAGCTCACCGATAGGGAGGGATGGCTACACCTTC; CDR3: CASSPIGRDGYTF
V: TRBV21-1; J: TRBJ1-6; D: NA; size: few; DNA: TGTGCCAGCAGCCCGTACTCGACTCACGGGGGGCCGCGGAATTCACCCCTCCACTTT; CDR3: CASSPYSTHGGPRNSPLHF
V: TRBV7-8; J: TRBJ2-7; D: TRBD1; size: NA; DNA: TGTGCCAGCAGCTCCCCAGGACAGGGGGCAGTGTACGAGCAGTACTTC; CDR3: CASSSPGQGAVYEQYF
V: TRBV2; J: TRBJ2-1; D: NA; size: NA; DNA: TGTGCCAGCAGATATCTCCGGAGCGGAGGACTCTCCTACAATGAGCAGTTCTTC; CDR3: CASRYLRSGGLSYNEQFF
V: TRBV2; J: TRBJ1-2; D: NA; size: NA; DNA: TGTGCCAGCAGTGACGACTTCTATGGCTACACCTTC; CDR3: CASSDDFYGYTF
V: TRBV19; J: TRBJ2-7; D: TRBD1; size: few; DNA: TGTGCCAGTAGTATAGCCTCGACAGGGTCTACCGAGCAGTACTTC; CDR3: CASSIASTGSTEQYF
V: TRBV19; J: TRBJ2-1; D: TRBD2; size: few; DNA: TGTGCCAGTAGTTCAACTAGCGGGACCAGGGGGGGTGAGCAGTTCTTC; CDR3: CASSSTSGTRGGEQFF
V: TRBV10-2; J: TRBJ2-1; D: NA; size: NA; DNA: TGCGCCAGCAGAGGTCAGGGCCCAGGGACCTACAATGAGCAGTTCTTC; CDR3: CASRGQGPGTYNEQFF
V: TRBV24-1; J: TRBJ1-5; D: NA; size: NA; DNA: TGTGCCACCAGTGAGGGAGGACACGTCTATCAGCCCCAGCATTTT; CDR3: CATSEGGHVYQPQHF
V: TRBV18; J: TRBJ2-7; D: NA; size: NA; DNA: TGTGCCAGCTCACCACGAGGGGGTGGCGAGCAGTACTTC; CDR3: CASSPRGGGEQYF
V: TRBV7-9; J: TRBJ2-7; D: NA; size: NA; DNA: TGTGCCAGCACCTTACTAGCTGACGGCGAGCAGTACTTC; CDR3: CASTLLADGEQYF
V: TRBV7-9; J: TRBJ1-1; D: NA; size: NA; DNA: TGTGCCAGCAGCTTAGCGGACAGATCAACTAACACTGAAGCTTTCTTT; CDR3: CASSLADRSTNTEAFF
V: TRBV2; J: TRBJ2-7; D: NA; size: few; DNA: TGTGCCAGCAACTCCCCTCATGGAGGGGTCGACGAGCAGTACTTC; CDR3: CASNSPHGGVDEQYF
V: TRBV7-9; J: TRBJ1-5; D: NA; size: NA; DNA: TGTGCCAGCAGCTTATCCAGGGATCAGCCCCAGCATTTT; CDR3: CASSLSRDQPQHF
V: TRBV6-5; J: TRBJ2-1; D: NA; size: NA; DNA: TGTGCCAGCAAGGGGGGGACTACCTCCTACAATGAGCAGTTCTTC; CDR3: CASKGGTTSYNEQFF
V: TRBV15; J: TRBJ1-1; D: NA; size: NA; DNA: TGTGCCACCAGCAGAGATCAGGCGGGAGGGACTGAAGCTTTCTTT; CDR3: CATSRDQAGGTEAFF
V: TRBV5-1; J: TRBJ2-1; D: TRBD1; size: NA; DNA: TGCGCCAGCAGCTTGGGGGACAGTGACTACAATGAGCAGTTCTTC; CDR3: CASSLGDSDYNEQFF
V: TRBV29-1; J: TRBJ2-1; D: NA; size: once; DNA: TGCAGCGTCGCGGGATCAAGGAGGAATGAGCAGTTCTTC; CDR3: CSVAGSRRNEQFF
V: TRBV3-1/TRBV3-2; J: TRBJ2-1; D: NA; size: NA; DNA: TGTGCCAGCAGCCCCCGCCTCGGGCAGGGAAGCAATGAGCAGTTCTTC; CDR3: CASSPRLGQGSNEQFF
V: TRBV7-2; J: TRBJ1-5; D: TRBD1; size: NA; DNA: TGTGCCAGCAGCGAAGACAGGGATCGCCAGCCCCAGCATTTT; CDR3: CASSEDRDRQPQHF
V: TRBV4-3; J: TRBJ1-4; D: TRBD1; size: NA; DNA: TGCGCCAGCAGCCAGGACAGGGGTGAAAAACTGTTTTTT; CDR3: CASSQDRGEKLFF
V: TRBV19; J: TRBJ2-7; D: TRBD1; size: NA; DNA: TGTGCCAGTAGTAGGACAGGGGGGCCCTACGAGCAGTACTTC; CDR3: CASSRTGGPYEQYF
V: TRBV2; J: TRBJ2-5; D: NA; size: NA; DNA: TGTGCCAGCGGGCGGGACGGCCAGGAGACCCAGTACTTC; CDR3: CASGRDGQETQYF
V: TRBV11-2; J: TRBJ2-3; D: NA; size: NA; DNA: TGTGCCAGCAGCTTAGTCATCAGGGCTAGCACAGATACGCAGTATTTT; CDR3: CASSLVIRASTDTQYF
V: TRBV7-2; J: TRBJ2-7; D: TRBD1; size: NA; DNA: TGTGCCAGCAGCCCGAACAGGGGGCTCCGATACGAGCAGTACTTC; CDR3: CASSPNRGLRYEQYF
V: TRBV6-6; J: TRBJ2-3; D: TRBD1; size: NA; DNA: TGTGCCAGCAGACAAGACAGGGGCTGGACAGATACGCAGTATTTT; CDR3: CASRQDRGWTDTQYF
V: TRBV18; J: TRBJ2-4; D: TRBD2; size: NA; DNA: TGTGCCAGCTCACCCCCCGGACTAGCGGGAGGCTCAGCCAAAAACATTCAGTACTTC; CDR3: CASSPPGLAGGSAKNIQYF
V: TRBV7-2; J: TRBJ2-3; D: TRBD2; size: NA; DNA: TGTGCCAGCAGCTTAGTGACTAGCGGGCTGGGGACGCAGTATTTT; CDR3: CASSLVTSGLGTQYF
V: TRBV5-4; J: TRBJ2-7; D: TRBD2; size: NA; DNA: TGTGCCAGCAGCTTGGAACCAGCGGGAGGAGATGAGCAGTACTTC; CDR3: CASSLEPAGGDEQYF
V: TRBV19; J: TRBJ1-2; D: TRBD1; size: NA; DNA: TGTGCCAGTAGTAAGGACAGGGCAGACTATGGCTACACCTTC; CDR3: CASSKDRADYGYTF
V: TRBV5-1; J: TRBJ2-1; D: NA; size: NA; DNA: TGCGCCAGCAGCTATGAATCACTAACAGGCGATGAGCAGTTCTTC; CDR3: CASSYESLTGDEQFF
V: TRBV5-1; J: TRBJ1-1; D: TRBD1; size: NA; DNA: TGCGCCAGCTCCCGAACAGGGGCGAGCACTGAAGCTTTCTTT; CDR3: CASSRTGASTEAFF
V: TRBV2; J: TRBJ1-2; D: TRBD1; size: NA; DNA: TGTGCCAGCAGTGTCTACAGGGGGAACTATGGCTACACCTTC; CDR3: CASSVYRGNYGYTF
V: TRBV4-1; J: TRBJ2-5; D: TRBD1; size: few; DNA: TGCGCCAGCAGCCAAGGCCACAGGGGTGAACGAGAGACCCAGTACTTC; CDR3: CASSQGHRGERETQYF